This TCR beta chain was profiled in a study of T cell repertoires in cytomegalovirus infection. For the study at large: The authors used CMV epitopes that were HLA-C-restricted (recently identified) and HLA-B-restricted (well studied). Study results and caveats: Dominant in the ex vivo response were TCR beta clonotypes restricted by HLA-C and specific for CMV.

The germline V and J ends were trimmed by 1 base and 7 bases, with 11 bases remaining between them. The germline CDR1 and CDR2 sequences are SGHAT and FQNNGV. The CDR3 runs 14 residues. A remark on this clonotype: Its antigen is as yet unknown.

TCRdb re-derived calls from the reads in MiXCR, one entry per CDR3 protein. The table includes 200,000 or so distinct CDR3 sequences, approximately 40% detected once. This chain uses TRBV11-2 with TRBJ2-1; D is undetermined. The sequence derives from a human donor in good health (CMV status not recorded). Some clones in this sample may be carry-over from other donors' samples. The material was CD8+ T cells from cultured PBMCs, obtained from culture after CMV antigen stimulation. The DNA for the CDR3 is TGTGCCAGCAGCTTAGGTCCCCTAAGGAATGAGCAGTTCTTC. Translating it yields CASSLGPLRNEQFF.